A single sample is the source of the 15 T cell receptor beta chains below, sequenced in a study of blood T cell repertoires in COVID-19. This table comes from immunoSEQ multiplex PCR, and its TCRdb copy is limited to in-frame clones, with some not included. The sample contains a few hundred thousand clones, around 88% of which appear only once. Specimen: peripheral blood. All receptors derive from a woman in her fifties or sixties with acute or convalescent COVID-19.

The chain employs TRBV15 and TRBJ1-2; D not resolved. CDR1 LNHNV and CDR2 YYDKDF come from the germline V gene (reference sequence). This CDR3 region has 13 residues. V dropped 0 bases and J dropped 4 bases, with 6 bases sitting between them. Here the CDR3 DNA reads TGTGCCACCAGCAGAGAAGCGATCTATGGCTACACCTTC. Translation gives CATSREAIYGYTF.

The chain combines TRBV28 with TRBJ2-2; 7 nucleotides match TRBD1. Germline CDR1 and CDR2: MDHEN and SYDVKM. Trimming cost V 5 bases and J 9 bases; bases outside gene matches: 6. The CDR3 length is 13 residues. The CDR3 DNA reads as TGTGCCAGCAGTGGGGACAGACTCTGGGAGCTGTTTTTT. Translating it yields CASSGDRLWELFF.

The rearrangement links TRBV18 to TRBJ2-7; 7 bases are shared with TRBD1. The junction had 6 bases not matched to a gene; V was cut back by 1 base and J by 0 bases. Germline V gene sequence: CDR1 KGHSH, CDR2 LQKENI. The length of the CDR3 is 16 residues. The CDR3 DNA reads as TGTGCCAGCTCACCACTGGACAGGCGAAGCTCCTACGAGCAGTACTTC. Translating it yields CASSPLDRRSSYEQYF.

The chain carries TRBV27 and TRBJ1-2, with D possibly TRBD1 on 6 matching bases. The CDR3 sequence is 15 residues long. Deletions cut 5 bases from V and 5 bases from J, with 18 bases between. Germline CDR1 is MNHEY and CDR2 is SMNVEV (reference sequence). Written as DNA, the CDR3 is TGTGCCAGCAGTCCGGACCTGCAGGGGCGGTATGGCTACACCTTC. Translating gives CASSPDLQGRYGYTF.

The V and J genes are TRBV28 and TRBJ1-4, with TRBD1 identical over 7 bases. This CDR3 has 14 amino acids. Germline values: CDR1 MDHEN, CDR2 SYDVKM. V lost 5 bases to trimming and J lost 3 bases; unmatched junction nucleotides: 3. CDR3 in DNA: TGTGCCAGCAGTACGGGACAGCCTAATGAAAAACTGTTTTTT. Translated, it gives CASSTGQPNEKLFF.

The chain has TRBV6-6 and TRBJ2-2; tentatively, D is TRBD2 (5 bases). Germline loops: CDR1 MNHNY, CDR2 SVGAGI (reference sequence). The CDR3 totals 16 residues. The ends were cut back, 6 bases at V and 3 bases at J, with 17 bases in the middle. The CDR3 nucleotides are TGTGCCAGCAGGTGGCGGGCCCGCCTAGACACCGGGGAGCTGTTTTTT. Its protein is CASRWRARLDTGELFF.

This clone was seen once. V gene TRBV24-1 combines with J gene TRBJ2-5, with unresolved D. The V gene's germline CDR1 is KGHDR and CDR2 SFDVKD. The V and J ends lost 5 bases and 2 bases respectively, with 11 bases between them. The CDR3 is 14 amino acids. This CDR3 is CATSGSVAQETQYF. As DNA, the CDR3 is TGTGCCACCAGTGGGTCAGTTGCACAAGAGACCCAGTACTTC.

This clone came up a few times. The chain employs TRBV6-5 and TRBJ1-2, with 7 bases lining up with TRBD1. This CDR3 has 13 amino acids. Germline V CDR1 and CDR2: MNHEY, SVGAGI. V gave up 8 bases and J gave up 7 bases; unmatched junction bases: 10. This chain's CDR3 is CASRHRDRPGYTF. CDR3 sequence (DNA): TGTGCCAGCCGCCACCGGGACAGACCTGGCTACACCTTC.

The J gene is TRBJ2-2, the V gene TRBV24-1; unclear D gene. From germline, CDR1 is KGHDR and CDR2 SFDVKD. This CDR3 region has 17 residues. V was trimmed by 5 bases and J by 1 base, leaving 16 bases between them. The CDR3 spells CATSGKIYGQNTGELFF. DNA for the CDR3: TGTGCCACCAGTGGGAAAATTTATGGGCAGAACACCGGGGAGCTGTTTTTT.

The rearrangement uses TRBV3-1 (or the pseudogene TRBV3-2) and TRBJ2-7; 7 bases fit TRBD1. CDR3 size: 13 residues. V shed 1 base and J 5 bases; nucleotides not matched to a gene: 2. Germline V gene sequence: CDR1 LGHDT, CDR2 YNNKEL (reference sequence). The chain's CDR3 is CASSQVTGDEQYF. The CDR3 DNA sequence: TGTGCCAGCAGCCAAGTAACAGGGGACGAGCAGTACTTC.

The chain combines TRBV9 with TRBJ2-3, with 12 bases matching TRBD2. This CDR3 comprises 16 residues. With 4 bases clipped from V and 2 bases from J, the junction kept 5 bases outside the gene matches. Germline values: CDR1 SGDLS, CDR2 YYNGEE. CDR3 loop: CASSLGLAGFTDTQYF. Written as DNA, the CDR3 is TGTGCCAGCAGCTTGGGACTAGCGGGCTTCACAGATACGCAGTATTTT. The whole variable domain, filled in from reference TRBV9 and TRBJ2-3, reads DSGVTQTPKHLITATGQRVTLRCSPRSGDLSVYWYQQSLDQGLQFLIQYYNGEERAKGNILERFSAQQFPDLHSELNLSSLELGDSALYFCASSLGLAGFTDTQYFGPGTRLTVL.

The V call is TRBV23-1, the J call TRBJ2-7; D unclear. TRBV23-1 is an ORF; its function is uncertain. The V and J ends lost 0 bases and 6 bases respectively, with 18 bases between them. This CDR3 region has 16 residues. Here the CDR3 reads CASSQSTGRPYVEQYF. DNA of the CDR3: TGCGCCAGCAGTCAATCGACGGGTCGGCCCTACGTCGAGCAGTACTTC.

This chain connects TRBV29-1 to TRBJ2-2, with TRBD1 identical over 10 bases. CDR3 length equals 13 residues. The junction had 2 bases not matched to a gene; V was cut back by 4 bases and J by 6 bases. Germline loops: CDR1 SQVTM, CDR2 ANQGSEA. CDR3 DNA: TGCAGCGTTGCGACAGGGGGCCCCGGGGAGCTGTTTTTT. Its translation is CSVATGGPGELFF.

This clone occurred a few times. The rearrangement joins TRBV7-3 to TRBJ2-3; weak D call: TRBD1 (6 bases). With 4 bases removed from V and 9 bases from J, the gap between germline ends came to 14 bases. The germline V gene encodes CDR1 SGHTA and CDR2 FQGTGA. This CDR3 has 13 residues. The CDR3 DNA reads as TGTGCCAGCAGCTCAGAATGGGGACAAACGCAGTATTTT. It specifies CASSSEWGQTQYF.

The V and J genes are TRBV24-1 and TRBJ2-7, with D hard to call. The CDR3 extends over 14 amino acids. V was shortened by 4 bases and J by 1 base, with 10 bases between the two germline ends. Germline CDR1 is KGHDR and CDR2 is SFDVKD. The CDR3: CATSDPLLSYEQYF. CDR3 nucleotide sequence: TGTGCCACCAGTGACCCCCTCCTTTCCTACGAGCAGTACTTC.